The 23 T cell receptor beta chains presented below share a single source sample, sequenced in a study of shared clonotypes between healthy human individuals. The method was immunoSEQ multiplex PCR; TCRdb's version includes in-frame clones alone and lacks a portion of them. The sample lists about 610,000 clones; more than 95% were seen once. Sequenced: naive CD4+ T cells sorted from blood. The subset here: CD45RA+ positively selected. The receptors stem from a woman in her twenties or thirties in good health.

The V and J genes are TRBV6-1 and TRBJ1-5; 7 bases are shared with TRBD1. The germline V gene has CDR1 MNHNS and CDR2 SASEGT. CDR3 size: 13 residues. With 5 bases clipped from V and 7 bases from J, the junction kept 5 bases outside the gene matches. CDR3 in amino acids: CASSPDRVQPQHF. Here the CDR3 DNA reads TGTGCCAGCAGTCCCGACAGGGTCCAGCCCCAGCATTTT.

The rearrangement uses TRBV21-1 and TRBJ2-4; the table's D call, TRBD1, has no DNA check behind it. TRBV21-1 is termed a pseudogene. The CDR3 has 12 residues. As DNA, the CDR3 is TGTGCCAGCAGCAGACAAAAAAACATTCAGTACTTC. This encodes CASSRQKNIQYF.

V is TRBV5-1 and J is TRBJ1-2; weak D call: TRBD1 (5 bases). The V gene lost 0 bases and the J gene lost 4 bases, with 16 bases spanning the gap. The CDR3 sequence is 16 residues long. Germline V gene lookup returns CDR1 SGHRS and CDR2 YFSETQ. DNA of the CDR3: TGCGCCAGCAGCTTGGAATGGGGGAAGGCGTTCTATGGCTACACCTTC. Residues: CASSLEWGKAFYGYTF.

A remark on this clone: Other DNA sequences from this sample encode an identical CDR3 as well. The chain is built from TRBV5-4 and TRBJ2-7, with D possibly TRBD1 on 6 matching bases. Germline CDR1 reads SGHNT; CDR2 reads YYREEE (reference sequence). This CDR3 spans 11 amino acids. V lost 4 bases and J 4 bases, leaving 6 bases between the germline ends. The CDR3 DNA follows: TGTGCCAGCAGCGACAGGTACGAGCAGTACTTC. Translating it yields CASSDRYEQYF.

In its sample, this clone was seen once. The V and J genes are TRBV5-1 and TRBJ1-2, with D tentatively TRBD1 (6 bases). V was clipped by 0 bases and J by 7 bases, with 13 bases between them. The CDR3 spans 14 residues. Germline V CDR1 and CDR2: SGHRS, YFSETQ. DNA of the CDR3: TGCGCCAGCAGCTTGGCCGCACAGGGTTTTGGCTACACCTTC. It translates to CASSLAAQGFGYTF. Filled out from reference TRBV5-1 and TRBJ1-2, the complete variable domain reads KAGVTQTPRYLIKTRGQQVTLSCSPISGHRSVSWYQQTPGQGLQFLFEYFSETQRNKGNFPGRFSGRQFSNSRSEMNVSTLELGDSALYLCASSLAAQGFGYTFGSGTRLTVV.

The count of this clone is one. The rearrangement links TRBV11-2 to TRBJ2-5; D gene uncertain. Germline V lookup: CDR1 SGHAT, CDR2 FQNNGV. The CDR3 is 12 residues long. The V end lost 6 bases, the J end lost 5 bases, and 10 bases lay between the germline ends. The CDR3 DNA reads TGTGCCAGCAGTCCCGCCTGGGAGACCCAGTACTTC. It codes for CASSPAWETQYF.

The chain combines TRBV5-6 with TRBJ1-5; no definite D call. The V and J ends lost 1 base and 5 bases respectively, with 10 bases between them. The CDR3 runs to 14 residues. From germline, CDR1 is SGHDT and CDR2 YYEEEE. The CDR3 sequence is CASSLSGRYQPQHF. DNA for the CDR3: TGTGCCAGCAGCTTGAGCGGGAGGTATCAGCCCCAGCATTTT.

This chain links TRBV19 with TRBJ2-3; D not resolved. The CDR3 extends over 15 amino acids. Germline-derived CDR1 and CDR2 are LNHDA and SQIVND (reference sequence). Trimming pared 5 bases from V and 2 bases from J, leaving 14 bases between. CDR3 bases: TGTGCCAGTAGTCCGTCCAACTCCTACACAGATACGCAGTATTTT. Its protein product is CASSPSNSYTDTQYF.

The rearrangement uses TRBV15 and TRBJ1-2, with D possibly being TRBD1 (6 bases). This CDR3 has 17 amino acids. V dropped 0 bases and J dropped 3 bases, with 17 bases sitting between them. Germline-derived CDR1 and CDR2 are LNHNV and YYDKDF (reference sequence). The CDR3 loop reads CATSRDLGTPMYYGYTF. CDR3 bases: TGTGCCACCAGCAGAGATCTCGGGACACCGATGTACTATGGCTACACCTTC.

This clone has only one observation. The chain employs TRBV4-1 and TRBJ2-7; 10 bases agree with TRBD2. CDR1 and CDR2 from the germline V gene are MGHRA and YSYEKL. This CDR3 is built from 15 residues. With 4 bases clipped from V and 3 bases from J, the junction kept 6 bases outside the gene matches. The CDR3 sequence: CASSRQAGGLYEQYF. Here the CDR3 DNA reads TGCGCCAGCAGCCGGCAAGCGGGAGGGCTCTACGAGCAGTACTTC.

The V and J genes are TRBV7-2 and TRBJ2-1, with a possible D match to TRBD2 (6 bases). CDR3 size: 13 residues. Trimming removed 5 bases from V and 12 bases from J, with 17 bases in between. In germline, CDR1 is SGHTA, CDR2 FQGNSA. CDR3 in amino acids: CASSPWDSLGQFF. DNA of the CDR3: TGTGCCAGCAGCCCTTGGGACTCCCTAGGGCAGTTCTTC.

The rearrangement joins TRBV19 to TRBJ2-3, with 8 bases aligning to TRBD1. V dropped 5 bases and J dropped 1; count of bases not matched to a gene: 8. The CDR3 totals 16 residues. Germline lookup yields CDR1 LNHDA and CDR2 SQIVND (reference sequence). CDR3 region: CASSPGQGARTDTQYF. CDR3 nucleotide sequence: TGTGCCAGTAGTCCAGGACAGGGTGCCCGCACAGATACGCAGTATTTT.

The genes are TRBV7-9 and TRBJ2-2; 7 bases fit TRBD2. With 8 bases clipped from V and 1 base from J, the junction kept 4 bases outside the gene matches. Germline V gene data show CDR1 as SEHNR and CDR2 as FQNEAQ (reference sequence). This CDR3 region has 14 residues. Here the CDR3 DNA reads TGTGCCAGCGTACAGCGGGAGAACACCGGGGAGCTGTTTTTT. This sequence encodes CASVQRENTGELFF.

The chain joins TRBV11-2 to TRBJ2-1, with 9 bases identical to TRBD2. V lost 6 bases to trimming and J lost 5 bases; unmatched junction nucleotides: 8. Germline V lookup: CDR1 SGHAT, CDR2 FQNNGV. This CDR3 comprises 15 residues. The CDR3 DNA sequence: TGTGCCAGCAGATCGACTAGCGGAAAAAACAATGAGCAGTTCTTC. This codes for CASRSTSGKNNEQFF.

The rearrangement uses TRBV2 and TRBJ1-1, with 8 nucleotides matching TRBD1. J gave up 4 bases and V 10 bases, and 11 bases lay outside the gene matches. There are 14 residues in the CDR3. Germline CDR1 is SNHLY and CDR2 is FYNNEI. Here the CDR3 reads CAIPRGQGGTEAFF. The CDR3, as DNA: TGTGCCATCCCACGAGGACAGGGAGGCACTGAAGCTTTCTTT.

This clone has more than one count but fewer than ten. The chain recombines TRBV7-9 with TRBJ1-1; no definite D call. The V gene lost 3 bases and the J gene lost 7 bases, with 12 bases spanning the gap. The germline V gene has CDR1 SEHNR and CDR2 FQNEAQ (reference sequence). There are 13 residues in the CDR3. The CDR3 DNA sequence: TGTGCCAGCAGCTTCGTGAGGGTTAATGAAGCTTTCTTT. Its translation is CASSFVRVNEAFF.

The gene calls are TRBV7-9 and TRBJ2-1; no clear D. The CDR3 extends over 16 amino acids. Germline V gene sequence: CDR1 SEHNR, CDR2 FQNEAQ (reference sequence). Trimming cost V 5 bases and J 0 bases, with 14 bases left between them. Here the CDR3 reads CASSHTLRPSYNEQFF. The CDR3 DNA is TGTGCCAGCAGCCACACATTGAGGCCCTCCTACAATGAGCAGTTCTTC. The full variable domain, rest sourced from reference TRBV7-9 and TRBJ2-1, is DTGVSQNPRHKITKRGQNVTFRCDPISEHNRLYWYRQTLGQGPEFLTYFQNEAQLEKSRLLSDRFSAERPKGSFSTLEIQRTEQGDSAMYLCASSHTLRPSYNEQFFGPGTRLTVL.

The CDR3 DNA follows: TGTGCCAGCAGTGAAGGGGAGGGGGCAGTAAAACTGTTTTTT. This translates into CASSEGEGAVKLFF. V is TRBV2 and J is TRBJ1-4; 7 positions match TRBD1. Trimming cost V 1 base and J 10 bases; bases outside gene matches: 6. Germline lookup yields CDR1 SNHLY and CDR2 FYNNEI. The CDR3 has 14 residues.

This rearrangement joins TRBV7-6 to TRBJ2-2, with a weak D call TRBD1 (5 bases). Germline CDR1 reads SGHVS; CDR2 reads FNYEAQ. CDR3 length: 15 amino acids. Trimming removed 5 bases at V and 2 bases at J, with 12 bases between. The CDR3 sequence: CASSNRQGNTGELFF. In DNA, the CDR3 is TGTGCCAGCAGCAACCGCCAGGGTAACACCGGGGAGCTGTTTTTT.

The chain links TRBV29-1 to TRBJ1-1; D remains unclear. The germline V gene encodes CDR1 SQVTM and CDR2 ANQGSEA. The CDR3 totals 12 residues. Trimming took off 5 bases at V and 5 bases at J, with 12 bases between the two ends. The CDR3 DNA is TGCAGCGTTAAGGGAGTCGATACTGAAGCTTTCTTT. Amino acids: CSVKGVDTEAFF.

This chain uses TRBV28 with TRBJ1-5; 10 nucleotides line up with TRBD1. Germline V CDR1 and CDR2: MDHEN, SYDVKM. The ends lost 4 bases at V and 7 bases at J; junction bases unmatched: 7. The CDR3 is 15 residues long. The CDR3 coding sequence is TGTGCCAGCAGTTCCTCGGGACAGGGGAACCAGCCCCAGCATTTT. Its protein is CASSSSGQGNQPQHF.

This rearrangement joins TRBV7-8 to TRBJ2-7, with a tentative D call TRBD2 (6 bases). V lost 5 bases, J lost 0 bases, and 14 bases lay in between. This CDR3 comprises 15 residues. Per germline, CDR1 SGHVS and CDR2 FQNEAQ. The CDR3 spells CASSGHRDSSYEQYF. The CDR3 DNA is TGTGCCAGCAGCGGCCACCGGGACTCCTCCTACGAGCAGTACTTC.

CDR3 bases: TGCGCCAGCAGCCCCGGAGGACTAGCGGGCATCTACGAGCAGTACTTC. Protein product: CASSPGGLAGIYEQYF. The rearrangement links TRBV5-1 to TRBJ2-7; 11 bases match TRBD2. The CDR3 covers 16 residues. The germline V gene encodes CDR1 SGHRS and CDR2 YFSETQ. The V gene end was trimmed by 4 bases and the J gene end by 3 bases; junction bases not matched to a gene: 9.